A single sample is the source of the 8 T cell receptor beta chains below, sequenced in a study of T cell responses to AZD1222 COVID-19 vaccine (dated by TCRdb to about 2021). Receptor libraries were prepared by the immunoSEQ multiplex PCR assay. TCRdb stores this immuneACCESS table with in-frame sequences only. Part of the clones is absent; in the studies checked, under half of the shortfall reflects unresolved V genes, and no reason is known for the rest. For this sample the table gives 98,000 or so clones, of which about nine tenths were detected only once. 2.5% to 4% of the sample belongs to the ten largest clones. The time point label here, explained by the study, means: about 28 days (+/-7) after the second vaccine dose. The treatment or condition label for this specimen denotes: meningococcal conjugate vaccine given as trial control. Sequences were derived from peripheral blood, sampled 28 days after the second dose of the MenACWY control vaccine. The receptors derive from an adult who received the MenACWY meningococcal vaccine as a control.

The chain joins TRBV19 to TRBJ1-3; D might be TRBD1 (5 bases). Trimming removed 8 bases from V and 0 bases from J, with 11 bases in between. Germline-derived CDR1 and CDR2 are LNHDA and SQIVND (reference sequence). CDR3 length equals 14 residues. The CDR3 loop reads CASQTGLSGNTIYF. The CDR3 DNA follows: TGTGCCAGTCAAACGGGACTCTCTGGAAACACCATATATTTT.

V gene TRBV2 combines with J gene TRBJ2-7, with D perhaps matching TRBD1 or TRBD2 (5 bases each). Germline loops: CDR1 SNHLY, CDR2 FYNNEI. Trimming shortened V by 3 bases and J by 7 bases, and 16 bases separated the two germline ends. The CDR3 runs 14 residues. The CDR3 coding sequence is TGTGCCAGCAGTGACCGGGGACGCATCTCTGAGCAGTACTTC. This sequence encodes CASSDRGRISEQYF.

V and J are TRBV11-2 and TRBJ1-6; 7 nucleotides align to TRBD1. Germline V lookup: CDR1 SGHAT, CDR2 FQNNGV. The CDR3 contains 15 residues. Germline trimming cut 3 bases from V and 7 bases from J; bases unmatched to any gene: 6. This CDR3 reads CASSLTGTANSPLHF. The CDR3 nucleotides are TGTGCCAGCAGCTTGACCGGGACAGCAAATTCACCCCTCCACTTT.

The chain carries TRBV3-1 (or the pseudogene TRBV3-2) and TRBJ2-5; the D is unclear. Germline loops: CDR1 LGHDT, CDR2 YNNKEL (reference sequence). Trimming cost V 4 bases and J 5 bases, with 14 bases left between them. CDR3 length equals 14 residues. The CDR3 is CASSPPSVWETQYF. Written as DNA, the CDR3 is TGTGCCAGCAGCCCCCCATCGGTGTGGGAGACCCAGTACTTC.

The chain combines TRBV11-2 with TRBJ1-1; TRBD1 matches 9 bases. J gave up 3 bases and V 1 base, and 6 bases lay outside the gene matches. The CDR3 is made up of 16 amino acids. Germline loops: CDR1 SGHAT, CDR2 FQNNGV. CDR3 in amino acids: CASSLGYRGLDTEAFF. CDR3 in DNA: TGTGCCAGCAGCTTAGGTTACAGGGGGCTGGACACTGAAGCTTTCTTT.

The rearrangement links TRBV24-1 to TRBJ2-3; TRBD2 matches at 14 bases. Losses at the gene ends were 9 bases for V and 5 bases for J; bases not matched to a gene: 9. Germline V gene lookup returns CDR1 KGHDR and CDR2 SFDVKD. CDR3 length: 16 amino acids. This chain's CDR3 is CATGGLAGEYEDTQYF. The CDR3 coding sequence is TGTGCCACCGGGGGACTAGCGGGGGAATATGAAGATACGCAGTATTTT.

This chain connects TRBV24-1 to TRBJ2-3; D remains ambiguous. The CDR3 is 16 amino acids. Trimming removed 9 bases at V and 3 bases at J, with 21 bases between. CDR1 is KGHDR and CDR2 is SFDVKD in the germline V gene. As DNA, the CDR3 is TGTGCCACCCGCGCCTACCCGGGCCTAGGGACAGATACGCAGTATTTT. This translates into CATRAYPGLGTDTQYF.

This chain connects TRBV19 to TRBJ2-5, with 11 bases matching TRBD2. The CDR3 runs to 16 residues. With V trimmed by 4 bases and J by 2 bases, 6 bases remained unmatched. The germline V gene has CDR1 LNHDA and CDR2 SQIVND (reference sequence). The CDR3: CASSRASGGNQETQYF. Here the CDR3 DNA reads TGTGCCAGTAGTAGGGCTAGCGGGGGGAATCAAGAGACCCAGTACTTC.